These 2 T cell receptor beta chains share one sample of origin, sequenced in a study of blood T cells in healthy people across ages. A sample-barcoded 5' primer and a J-beta primer mix were used in a second PCR of about 7 to 12 cycles. TCRdb reprocessed the 5' RACE reads with MiXCR, giving one entry per CDR3 protein. The sample includes around 1,000,000 distinct CDR3 sequences, about 25% of them seen just once. These data also featured in a second study, about T cells of mothers and their children.

Sequenced input: blood. Receptors were obtained from a girl aged 2-15 years in good health.

The genes are TRBV7-2 and TRBJ2-7, with TRBD2 matching 15 bases. J lost 7 bases, V lost 5 bases, and 12 bases had no gene match. Germline CDR1 and CDR2: SGHTA and FQGNSA. The CDR3 totals 17 residues. The CDR3 loop is CASSPGTSGGIPREQYF. As DNA, the CDR3 is TGTGCCAGCAGCCCGGGGACTAGCGGGGGGATTCCTAGGGAGCAGTACTTC.

This clonotype was detected a few times. V usage is TRBV10-2 and J usage is TRBJ2-3, with 9 bases aligning to TRBD2. The CDR3 is made up of 16 amino acids. Germline loops: CDR1 WSHSY, CDR2 SAAADI. V trimming: 5 bases; J trimming: 3 bases; junction bases outside the gene matches: 9. This chain's CDR3 is CASSPSLAGVTDTQYF. The DNA of the CDR3 is TGCGCCAGCAGTCCCAGTTTAGCGGGAGTTACAGATACGCAGTATTTT.